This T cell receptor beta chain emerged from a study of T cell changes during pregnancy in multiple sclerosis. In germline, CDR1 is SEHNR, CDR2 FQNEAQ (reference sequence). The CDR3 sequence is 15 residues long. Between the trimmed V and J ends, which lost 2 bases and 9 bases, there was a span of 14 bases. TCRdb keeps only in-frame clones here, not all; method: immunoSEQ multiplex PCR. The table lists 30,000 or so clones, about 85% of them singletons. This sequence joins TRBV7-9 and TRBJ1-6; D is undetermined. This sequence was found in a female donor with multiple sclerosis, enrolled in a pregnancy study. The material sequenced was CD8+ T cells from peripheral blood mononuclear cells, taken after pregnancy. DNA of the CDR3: TGTGCCAGCAGCTTACGTTCGGGAAGGGCTTCACCCCTCCACTTT. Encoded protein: CASSLRSGRASPLHF.